One T cell receptor beta chain is described in this entry. No antigen is known for it. Germline V gene data show CDR1 as SQVTM and CDR2 as ANQGSEA. This CDR3 region has 17 residues. The ends lost 5 bases at V and 4 bases at J; junction bases unmatched: 15. This specimen belongs to a study of shared clonotypes between healthy human individuals. Study overall: There were three CD4 naive, three CD4 memory, two CD8 naive and one CD8 memory plates per donor.

For every subset, genomic DNA was evenly distributed across several immunoSEQ plates. Only in-frame clones appear in the TCRdb table, and some are missing; sequencing was by immunoSEQ multiplex PCR. The top ten clones hold roughly 0.45% of a sample with around 1.6 million clones, under 99% of them seen once. Study observations and caveats: Against clonotypes common to all four donors, non-shared ones had lower generation probabilities.

The TCR originated in a man younger than 45 in good health. Sequenced input: naive CD4+ T cells sorted from blood. Subset noted: CD45RA+ positively selected. The chain employs TRBV29-1 and TRBJ2-1; TRBD2 aligns across 9 bases. In DNA form, the CDR3 reads TGCAGCGTTTTGGGGGGGACTAGCCACAGTGGATACAATGAGCAGTTCTTC. It encodes CSVLGGTSHSGYNEQFF.